The 7 T cell receptor beta chains given below trace back to one sample, sequenced in a study of blood T cell repertoires in COVID-19. Produced via immunoSEQ multiplex PCR; TCRdb's table is partial and in-frame only. The data hold 250,000 to 300,000 clones, with approximately 80% observed a single time. Sequenced sample: PBMCs or T cells enriched from blood (not recorded which). The receptor source for this set is a man aged 40-49 years who had been exposed to COVID-19.

The V and J genes are TRBV6-4 and TRBJ2-7; D unresolved. The CDR3 is 15 amino acids. Germline V CDR1 and CDR2: MRHNA, SNTAGT. Between the trimmed V and J ends, which lost 9 bases and 3 bases, there was a span of 21 bases. The CDR3 DNA reads TGTGCCAGATCCAAAACTCCTCTAGTCAACTACGAGCAGTACTTC. It yields the protein CARSKTPLVNYEQYF.

The chain carries TRBV18 and TRBJ1-4; D is undetermined. V gave up 2 bases and J gave up 6 bases, with 7 bases separating them. This CDR3 contains 13 residues. CDR1 KGHSH and CDR2 LQKENI come from the germline V gene. For the CDR3, the DNA is TGTGCCAGCTCACCAGGGAGGGATGAAAAACTGTTTTTT. Its protein is CASSPGRDEKLFF.

The chain joins TRBV28 to TRBJ2-7; D ambiguous. The CDR3 has 13 residues. Germline V gene data show CDR1 as MDHEN and CDR2 as SYDVKM. The V gene lost 3 bases and the J gene lost 5 bases, with 11 bases spanning the gap. The CDR3 region has the DNA TGTGCCAGCAGTTTGAGGCGCCAAAACGAGCAGTACTTC. Translated: CASSLRRQNEQYF.

J is TRBJ2-5 and V is TRBV5-1; D not certain. V shed 4 bases and J shed 4 bases, with 14 bases lying between them. Germline-derived CDR1 and CDR2 are SGHRS and YFSETQ. This CDR3 comprises 14 residues. The CDR3 here is CASSPRPTGETQYF. CDR3 bases: TGCGCCAGCAGCCCTAGACCCACCGGAGAGACCCAGTACTTC.

The chain employs TRBV24-1 and TRBJ2-1; TRBD1 matches at 9 bases. This CDR3 spans 17 amino acids. After removal of 3 bases from V and 8 bases from J, the junction contained 13 bases not matched to a gene. The germline V gene encodes CDR1 KGHDR and CDR2 SFDVKD. The CDR3 sequence: CATSDPPGTGKGYEQFF. The CDR3, as DNA: TGTGCCACCAGTGATCCCCCCGGGACAGGGAAGGGATATGAGCAGTTCTTC.

This sequence joins TRBV29-1 and TRBJ2-1, with 8 bases identical to TRBD2. The CDR3 contains 14 residues. Trimming at V came to 2 bases and at J to 10 bases, leaving 10 bases not matched to a gene. Germline CDR1 SQVTM, CDR2 ANQGSEA. Here the CDR3 DNA reads TGCAGCGTTGAACTCCTAGCGGGTGCCCGGGAGCAGTTCTTC. It is translated as CSVELLAGAREQFF.

The genes are TRBV7-9 and TRBJ2-5; a possible D gene is TRBD1 (6 bases). Germline loops: CDR1 SEHNR, CDR2 FQNEAQ (reference sequence). The V end lost 1 base, the J end lost 5 bases, and 20 bases lay between the germline ends. The CDR3 totals 17 residues. The CDR3 protein is CASSLDNSGHRKETQYF. The CDR3 nucleotides read TGTGCCAGCAGCTTAGATAACTCGGGACATAGAAAGGAGACCCAGTACTTC.